This T cell receptor beta chain appears in the sequencing data of a study of T cell clusters in autoimmune cytopenias. Study background: The median distinct TRB clonotype count was under 3,000 per sample, from a median 51,575 reads. Broader study findings: No experiment has yet validated the function of the T cell clusters defined in silico. Clustering suggested that physiological T cell clusters were missing in primary autoimmune cytopenia patients. TRB repertoire shifts in secondary cytopenia and chronic lymphocytic leukemia mostly reflected lymphoma, not autoimmunity.

The CDR3 runs 12 residues. Germline CDR1 DFQATT, CDR2 SNEGSKA (reference sequence). About 37,500 genome equivalents of blood DNA were amplified for TRB. A note on this clonotype: Its matching antigen is unknown.

Multiplex touch-down PCR amplified TRB using TRB-A and TRB-B pools in one tube. TCRdb re-called the multiplex PCR reads and shows each CDR3 protein once, DNA omitted. The ten top clones account for 4.1%, within a sample of approximately 8,800 distinct CDR3 sequences. Sequences were obtained from peripheral blood. V usage is TRBV20-1 and J usage is TRBJ1-1; TCRdb gives TRBD1 as the D gene, but with no DNA this cannot be confirmed. This TCR derives from a human donor with an autoimmune cytopenia or autoimmune hepatitis (not recorded which). The CDR3 loop is CSALQGASEAFF.